Each of the 12 T cell receptor beta chains below was sequenced from the same sample in a study of T cell responses to AZD1222 COVID-19 vaccine. Only in-frame clones appear in the TCRdb table, and some are missing; sequencing was by immunoSEQ multiplex PCR. The profile shows about 93,000 clones, approximately 88% of them singletons. The specimen was peripheral blood, collected on day 0 of AZD1222 vaccination. The receptors stem from an adult in good health.

In this sample, this clone turned up once. V is TRBV27 and J is TRBJ1-6; 9 bases are shared with TRBD1. With 3 bases clipped from V and 7 bases from J, the junction kept 7 bases outside the gene matches. This CDR3 is 16 amino acids long. From germline, CDR1 is MNHEY and CDR2 SMNVEV (reference sequence). The DNA for the CDR3 is TGTGCCAGCAGTTTCACAGGGGGCGCGAGGAATTCACCCCTCCACTTT. Amino acids: CASSFTGGARNSPLHF.

The chain recombines TRBV6-5 with TRBJ2-7, with D possibly TRBD1 on 9 matching bases. CDR3 length: 16 amino acids. The V and J ends lost 0 bases and 7 bases respectively, with 19 bases between them. Germline loops: CDR1 MNHEY, CDR2 SVGAGI. The CDR3 coding sequence is TGTGCCAGCAGTTACTCTATAGGGACAGGGACTAGGGAGCAGTACTTC. Translating gives CASSYSIGTGTREQYF.

V gene TRBV6-5 combines with J gene TRBJ2-7, with 7 bases that match TRBD1. Per germline, CDR1 MNHEY and CDR2 SVGAGI. The CDR3 is 14 amino acids. Trimming removed 5 bases from V and 2 bases from J; junction bases left unmatched: 6. The CDR3 DNA sequence: TGTGCCAGCAGTAAGAAGACAGGGCCCTACGAGCAGTACTTC. It codes for CASSKKTGPYEQYF.

The chain joins TRBV6-5 to TRBJ1-1, with D tentatively TRBD1 (6 bases). The CDR3 is made up of 13 amino acids. V dropped 6 bases and J dropped 2 bases, with 10 bases sitting between them. Germline loops: CDR1 MNHEY, CDR2 SVGAGI. DNA of the CDR3: TGTGCCAGCAGGAGACAGGATAACACTGAAGCTTTCTTT. Protein sequence: CASRRQDNTEAFF.

The chain links TRBV10-2 to TRBJ2-1, with D perhaps TRBD1 or TRBD2 (5 bases each). Germline CDR1 WSHSY, CDR2 SAAADI. The CDR3 length is 15 residues. Deletions cut 6 bases from V and 2 bases from J, with 14 bases between. The CDR3 protein is CASSHRDRTYNEQFF. The CDR3 region has the DNA TGCGCCAGCAGCCACCGGGACCGAACCTACAATGAGCAGTTCTTC.

The chain uses TRBV14 and TRBJ2-3; TRBD2 matches at 8 bases. The CDR3 totals 16 residues. The ends lost 4 bases at V and 3 bases at J; junction bases unmatched: 9. Germline V gene data show CDR1 as SGHDN and CDR2 as FVKESK. The CDR3 sequence: CASSRPSGLDTDTQYF. The CDR3 DNA reads TGTGCCAGCAGCCGACCGTCGGGACTAGATACAGATACGCAGTATTTT. The variable domain in full, with the rest retrieved from reference TRBV14 and TRBJ2-3, is EAGVTQFPSHSVIEKGQTVTLRCDPISGHDNLYWYRRVMGKEIKFLLHFVKESKQDESGMPNNRFLAERTGGTYSTLKVQPAELEDSGVYFCASSRPSGLDTDTQYFGPGTRLTVL.

The chain has TRBV30 and TRBJ1-3; D unresolved. Germline CDR1 and CDR2: GTSNPN and SVGIG (reference sequence). V was clipped by 8 bases and J by 2 bases, with 10 bases between them. CDR3 length equals 12 residues. The CDR3 here is CAQARAGNTIYF. The DNA of the CDR3 is TGTGCCCAGGCTAGGGCTGGAAACACCATATATTTT.

This chain connects TRBV5-1 to TRBJ1-1; D unclear. CDR1 is SGHRS, CDR2 YFSETQ, per germline. The CDR3 contains 15 residues. The germline V and J ends were trimmed by 3 bases and 4 bases, with 16 bases remaining between them. CDR3 coding DNA: TGCGCCAGCAGCTCGGGATCCGTAGGAGGCACTGAAGCTTTCTTT. Residues: CASSSGSVGGTEAFF.

A few counts support this clone. This rearrangement joins TRBV6-5 to TRBJ2-2; 10 bases are a match to TRBD2. Germline V gives CDR1 MNHEY, CDR2 SVGAGI. V lost 6 bases and J lost 6; bases outside the gene matches: 7. The CDR3 extends over 15 amino acids. The CDR3 protein is CASRLASGSPGELFF. The CDR3 DNA reads TGTGCCAGCAGACTCGCTAGCGGGAGTCCCGGGGAGCTGTTTTTT.

This chain joins TRBV24-1 and TRBJ2-1; the D call may be TRBD1 or TRBD2 (5 bases each). V was trimmed by 4 bases and J by 8 bases, leaving 14 bases between them. In germline, CDR1 is KGHDR, CDR2 SFDVKD. This CDR3 has 14 amino acids. CDR3 sequence: CATSDPKGSDEQFF. Here the CDR3 DNA reads TGTGCCACCAGTGACCCAAAGGGGAGCGATGAGCAGTTCTTC.

The J gene is TRBJ1-2, the V gene TRBV6-5, with 8 positions matching TRBD1. The length of the CDR3 is 14 residues. V trimming: 5 bases; J trimming: 2 bases; junction bases outside the gene matches: 4. Germline V lookup: CDR1 MNHEY, CDR2 SVGAGI. CDR3 loop: CASSPGQGNYGYTF. The CDR3 bases are TGTGCCAGCAGTCCCGGACAGGGCAACTATGGCTACACCTTC.

V is TRBV3-1 (or the pseudogene TRBV3-2) and J is TRBJ1-2, with D unclear. The CDR3 has 14 residues. From germline, CDR1 is LGHDT and CDR2 YNNKEL (reference sequence). Between the trimmed V and J ends, which lost 1 base and 7 bases, there was a span of 13 bases. CDR3 nucleotides: TGTGCCAGCAGCCAAGGAGGTGGAAGGTTTGGCTACACCTTC. It specifies CASSQGGGRFGYTF.